The 21 T cell receptor beta chains given below trace back to one sample, sequenced in a study of cytomegalovirus exposure and HLA in healthy donors. The PCR had 60 Vbeta and 13 Jbeta primers. Libraries were prepared by immunoSEQ multiplex PCR; TCRdb keeps only in-frame clonotypes and omits some of them. Of some 110,000 clones in the sample, approximately 80% were seen once. The sample comprised PBMCs. Receptors were obtained from a woman in her twenties or thirties in good health and CMV-seronegative.

The chain has TRBV19 and TRBJ1-2, with D possibly matching TRBD1 (6 bases). With 5 bases removed from V and 3 bases from J, the gap between germline ends came to 16 bases. CDR3 size: 15 residues. CDR1 and CDR2 from the germline V gene are LNHDA and SQIVND (reference sequence). The CDR3 region is CASSLGHRGDYGYTF. In DNA, the CDR3 is TGTGCCAGTAGTTTGGGACACCGTGGGGACTATGGCTACACCTTC.

The genes are TRBV4-1 and TRBJ2-7; D call uncertain. The CDR3 has 14 amino acids. Germline CDR1 MGHRA, CDR2 YSYEKL. V was shortened by 2 bases and J by 1 base, with 9 bases between the two germline ends. The CDR3 nucleotides read TGCGCCAGCAGCCAATATCCAGCGTCCTACGAGCAGTACTTC. It specifies CASSQYPASYEQYF.

The rearrangement uses TRBV10-2 and TRBJ2-1, with 9 nucleotides matching TRBD2. CDR3 length equals 14 residues. CDR1 and CDR2 from the germline V gene are WSHSY and SAAADI. The ends lost 7 bases at V and 8 bases at J; junction bases unmatched: 9. This chain's CDR3 is CASTPGGRADEQFF. DNA of the CDR3: TGCGCCAGCACCCCAGGCGGGAGGGCCGATGAGCAGTTCTTC.

The J gene is TRBJ2-2, the V gene TRBV4-3, with D unresolved. V was trimmed by 1 base and J by 0 bases, leaving 12 bases between them. The CDR3 length is 17 residues. Germline V lookup: CDR1 LGHNA, CDR2 YSLEER. The CDR3 DNA follows: TGCGCCAGCAGCCAAGTCGGCGCGGCATCGAACACCGGGGAGCTGTTTTTT. It specifies CASSQVGAASNTGELFF.

V gene TRBV7-2 combines with J gene TRBJ2-1; the match to TRBD1 covers 8 bases. The V gene's germline CDR1 is SGHTA and CDR2 FQGNSA. V shed 1 base, J shed 9 bases, and the junction held 5 bases outside the gene matches. CDR3 length equals 14 residues. The CDR3 DNA is TGTGCCAGCAGCTTAGGACAGGGGTTAAGTGAGCAGTTCTTC. Encoded protein: CASSLGQGLSEQFF.

Points on this clone: At one of its ends the junction is not consistent with the germline gene, which may arise from a read error. This chain connects TRBV7-9 to TRBJ2-3; perhaps TRBD1 as D (7 bases). Looked up from germline, CDR1 is SEHNR and CDR2 is FQNEAQ (reference sequence). The CDR3 is 17 residues long. Here the CDR3 DNA reads TGTTCCAGCAGCTCGACGGCCCTGGAGGGGGCCGCAGATACGCAGTATTTT. Protein product: CSSSSTALEGAADTQYF.

The V gene is TRBV11-2, the J gene TRBJ2-1; 8 bases line up with TRBD2. After removal of 5 bases from V and 7 bases from J, the junction contained 10 bases not matched to a gene. The CDR3 runs to 15 residues. Germline loops: CDR1 SGHAT, CDR2 FQNNGV. The CDR3 DNA is TGTGCCAGCAGCCGGGAACTAGCGGCTGGTAATGAGCAGTTCTTC. Its translation is CASSRELAAGNEQFF.

The genes are TRBV28 and TRBJ1-1, with a tentative D call TRBD1 (6 bases). V was pared by 5 bases and J by 5 bases, with 18 bases between. CDR3 length: 15 amino acids. Per the germline V gene, CDR1 is MDHEN and CDR2 is SYDVKM. The CDR3 DNA follows: TGTGCCAGCAGTCGGCCCGCAGGGGATGGTACTGAAGCTTTCTTT. Translated: CASSRPAGDGTEAFF. The variable domain in full, with the rest retrieved from reference TRBV28 and TRBJ1-1, is DVKVTQSSRYLVKRTGEKVFLECVQDMDHENMFWYRQDPGLGLRLIYFSYDVKMKEKGDIPEGYSVSREKKERFSLILESASTNQTSMYLCASSRPAGDGTEAFFGQGTRLTVV.

This sequence joins TRBV7-9 and TRBJ2-1; 9 positions match TRBD1. The germline V gene encodes CDR1 SEHNR and CDR2 FQNEAQ (reference sequence). After removal of 4 bases from V and 0 bases from J, the junction contained 4 bases not matched to a gene. This CDR3 is 16 amino acids long. Here the CDR3 DNA reads TGTGCCAGCAGCTCCCCGGGACAGGGCTCCTACAATGAGCAGTTCTTC. Translating gives CASSSPGQGSYNEQFF.

This clone occurred a few times. V gene TRBV19 combines with J gene TRBJ2-1, with D possibly being TRBD1 (6 bases). CDR3 length: 14 residues. The V end was cut by 5 bases, the J end by 3 bases, with 11 bases between. The germline gives CDR1 LNHDA, CDR2 SQIVND (reference sequence). CDR3 protein: CASSSRGNYNEQFF. As DNA, the CDR3 is TGTGCCAGTAGTTCAAGGGGGAACTACAATGAGCAGTTCTTC.

The rearrangement links TRBV18 to TRBJ2-7; D remains ambiguous. V lost 3 bases and J lost 6, with 6 bases in between. This CDR3 has 11 residues. Per the germline V gene, CDR1 is KGHSH and CDR2 is LQKENI. The CDR3 DNA follows: TGTGCCAGCTCACCCAGCGCCGAGCAGTACTTC. Translating it yields CASSPSAEQYF.

The chain joins TRBV5-4 to TRBJ2-3; TRBD1 might be the D (6 bases). CDR1 SGHNT and CDR2 YYREEE come from the germline V gene (reference sequence). The CDR3 loop spans 14 amino acids. V gave up 1 base and J gave up 2 bases, with 8 bases separating them. CDR3 sequence: CASSLSGDTDTQYF. Here the CDR3 DNA reads TGTGCCAGCAGCTTGTCAGGGGACACAGATACGCAGTATTTT.

The chain joins TRBV2 to TRBJ1-1; TRBD1 matches at 9 bases. The CDR3 extends over 14 amino acids. Unmatched junction bases numbered 5, after V lost 6 bases and J lost 3 bases. In germline, CDR1 is SNHLY, CDR2 FYNNEI. Here the CDR3 DNA reads TGTGCCAGCAGCCGCCGGGACAGGGACACTGAAGCTTTCTTT. The encoded protein is CASSRRDRDTEAFF.

The genes are TRBV27 and TRBJ2-1; 11 nucleotides agree with TRBD2. V dropped 2 bases and J dropped 0; count of bases not matched to a gene: 0. Germline V gene lookup returns CDR1 MNHEY and CDR2 SMNVEV (reference sequence). The CDR3 extends over 16 amino acids. CDR3 sequence reads: CASSLTSGSSYNEQFF. In DNA form, the CDR3 reads TGTGCCAGCAGTTTAACTAGCGGGAGCTCCTACAATGAGCAGTTCTTC.

Note on this clone: At one of its ends the junction is not consistent with the germline gene, which may arise from a read error. CDR3 DNA sequence: TGTGCTAGCAGCGCCGGCGGGACGGACCACACAGATACGCAGTATTTT. This gives the protein CASSAGGTDHTDTQYF. The rearrangement joins TRBV7-7 to TRBJ2-3; perhaps TRBD2 as D (6 bases). Germline V CDR1 and CDR2: SSHAT, FNYEAQ (reference sequence). CDR3 length: 16 amino acids.

The gene calls are TRBV19 and TRBJ1-1, with TRBD1 identical over 9 bases. The J segment lost 6 bases and the V segment lost 7 bases, leaving 6 bases of the junction unmatched. Germline CDR1 and CDR2: LNHDA and SQIVND (reference sequence). The CDR3 is 13 amino acids. CDR3: CASTRTGDPEAFF. CDR3 coding DNA: TGTGCCAGTACCAGGACAGGGGACCCTGAAGCTTTCTTT.

The J gene is TRBJ2-7, the V gene TRBV27; TRBD2 might be the D (7 bases). The CDR3 is 14 amino acids. Germline V lookup: CDR1 MNHEY, CDR2 SMNVEV (reference sequence). V was shortened by 7 bases and J by 2 bases, with 15 bases between the two germline ends. The DNA for the CDR3 is TGTGCCAGCACCCCGGGGGGCGGGGCCTACGAGCAGTACTTC. This sequence encodes CASTPGGGAYEQYF.

This sequence joins TRBV7-2 and TRBJ2-7; 10 bases match TRBD2. Germline V gene sequence: CDR1 SGHTA, CDR2 FQGNSA. CDR3 length: 15 amino acids. V was clipped by 1 base and J by 5 bases; unmatched bases: 5. For the CDR3, the DNA is TGTGCCAGCAGCTTAGGGGGACTAGCGAGCAACGAGCAGTACTTC. Amino acids: CASSLGGLASNEQYF.

V usage is TRBV7-6 and J usage is TRBJ2-2; no clear D. The germline gives CDR1 SGHVS, CDR2 FNYEAQ. V lost 5 bases to trimming and J lost 5 bases, with 3 bases between them. The CDR3 extends over 11 amino acids. This chain's CDR3 is CASSLTGELFF. The CDR3 DNA is TGTGCCAGCAGCCTGACCGGGGAGCTGTTTTTT.

The chain uses TRBV5-4 and TRBJ2-6; the D gene is possibly TRBD1 (6 bases). Trimming shortened V by 5 bases and J by 2 bases, and 14 bases separated the two germline ends. This CDR3 is 16 amino acids long. The germline CDR1 and CDR2 sequences are SGHNT and YYREEE (reference sequence). The CDR3 nucleotides are TGTGCCAGCAGTATCGGACAGCCTCCTGGGGCCAACGTCCTGACTTTC. Protein: CASSIGQPPGANVLTF.

The gene calls are TRBV7-9 and TRBJ1-2; D gene uncertain. Germline assignment: CDR1 SEHNR and CDR2 FQNEAQ (reference sequence). The V and J ends lost 2 bases and 8 bases respectively, with 15 bases between them. The CDR3 length is 14 residues. The CDR3 sequence is CASSLSMIGEGYTF. CDR3 DNA: TGTGCCAGCAGCTTATCCATGATTGGGGAGGGCTACACCTTC. Based on the CDR3 plus reference TRBV7-9 and TRBJ1-2, the full variable domain is DTGVSQNPRHKITKRGQNVTFRCDPISEHNRLYWYRQTLGQGPEFLTYFQNEAQLEKSRLLSDRFSAERPKGSFSTLEIQRTEQGDSAMYLCASSLSMIGEGYTFGSGTRLTVV.